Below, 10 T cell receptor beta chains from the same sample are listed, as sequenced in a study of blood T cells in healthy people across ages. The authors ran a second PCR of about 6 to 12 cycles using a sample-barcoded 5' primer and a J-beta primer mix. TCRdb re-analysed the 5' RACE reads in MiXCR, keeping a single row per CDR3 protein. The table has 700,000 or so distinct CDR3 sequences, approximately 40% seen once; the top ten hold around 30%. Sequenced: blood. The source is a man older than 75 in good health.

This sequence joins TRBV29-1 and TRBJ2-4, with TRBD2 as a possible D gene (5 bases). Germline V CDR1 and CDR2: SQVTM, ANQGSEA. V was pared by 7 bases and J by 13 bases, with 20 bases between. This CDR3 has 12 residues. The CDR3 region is CSGYRGSNEQYF. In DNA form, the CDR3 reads TGCAGCGGTTATCGGGGATCAAATGAGCAGTACTTC.

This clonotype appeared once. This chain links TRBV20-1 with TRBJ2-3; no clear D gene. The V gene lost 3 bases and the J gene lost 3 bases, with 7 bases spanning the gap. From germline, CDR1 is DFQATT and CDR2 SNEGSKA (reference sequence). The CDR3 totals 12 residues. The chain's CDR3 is CSARISTDTQYF. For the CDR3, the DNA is TGCAGTGCTAGGATCTCGACAGATACGCAGTATTTT.

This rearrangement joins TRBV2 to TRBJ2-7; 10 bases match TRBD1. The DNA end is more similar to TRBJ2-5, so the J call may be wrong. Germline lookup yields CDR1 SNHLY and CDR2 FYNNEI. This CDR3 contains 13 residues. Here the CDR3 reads CASSAGQGTTQYF. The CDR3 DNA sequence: TGTGCCAGCAGTGCGGGACAGGGGACGACCCAGTACTTC.

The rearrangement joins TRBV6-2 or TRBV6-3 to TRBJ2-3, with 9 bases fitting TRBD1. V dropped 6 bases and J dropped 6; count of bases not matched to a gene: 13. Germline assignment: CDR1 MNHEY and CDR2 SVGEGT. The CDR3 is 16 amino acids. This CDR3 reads CASSPGQGLKGDTQYF. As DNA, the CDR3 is TGTGCCAGCAGCCCCGGACAGGGGCTAAAGGGGGATACGCAGTATTTT.

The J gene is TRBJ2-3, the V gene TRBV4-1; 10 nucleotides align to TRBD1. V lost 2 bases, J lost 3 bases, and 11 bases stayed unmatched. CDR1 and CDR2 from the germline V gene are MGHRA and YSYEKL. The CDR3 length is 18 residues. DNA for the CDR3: TGCGCCAGCAGCCAACTTCCGGGACAGGGGAGGTTTACAGATACGCAGTATTTT. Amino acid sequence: CASSQLPGQGRFTDTQYF.

In DNA form, the CDR3 reads TGTGCCAGCAGTTATTGGGAAGCGGGGGGCTACGAGCAGTACTTC. This codes for CASSYWEAGGYEQYF. The chain uses TRBV6-2 or TRBV6-3 and TRBJ2-7, with TRBD2 identical over 9 bases. The CDR3 has 15 residues. Germline trimming cut 3 bases from V and 3 bases from J; bases unmatched to any gene: 6. Germline lookup yields CDR1 MNHEY and CDR2 SVGEGT.

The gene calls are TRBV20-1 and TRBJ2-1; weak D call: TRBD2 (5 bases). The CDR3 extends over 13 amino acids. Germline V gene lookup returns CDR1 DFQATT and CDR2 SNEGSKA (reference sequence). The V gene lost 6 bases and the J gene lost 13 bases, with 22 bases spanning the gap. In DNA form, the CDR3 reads TGCAGTGCCCAACCTCAACTGGGAGAGACCCAGTTCTTC. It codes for CSAQPQLGETQFF.

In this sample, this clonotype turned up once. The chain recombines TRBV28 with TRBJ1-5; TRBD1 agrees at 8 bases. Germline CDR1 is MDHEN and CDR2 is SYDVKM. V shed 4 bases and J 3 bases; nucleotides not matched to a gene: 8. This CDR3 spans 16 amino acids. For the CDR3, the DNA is TGTGCCAGCAGTTCTCCGGGCAGGGGGCCCAATCAGCCCCAGCATTTT. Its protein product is CASSSPGRGPNQPQHF.

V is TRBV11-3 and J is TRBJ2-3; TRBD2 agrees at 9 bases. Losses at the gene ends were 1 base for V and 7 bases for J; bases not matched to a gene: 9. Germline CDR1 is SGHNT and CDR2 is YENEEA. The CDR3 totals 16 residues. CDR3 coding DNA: TGTGCCAGCAGCTTAGGGGGCGGGAGGGCCCTAAATACGCAGTATTTT. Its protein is CASSLGGGRALNTQYF.

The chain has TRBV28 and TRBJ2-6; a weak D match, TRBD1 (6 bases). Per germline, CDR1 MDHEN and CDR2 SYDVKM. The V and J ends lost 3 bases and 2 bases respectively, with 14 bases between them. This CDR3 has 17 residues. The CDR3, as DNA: TGTGCCAGCAGTTTTGGAGCCACAGGGACTGGGGCCAACGTCCTGACTTTC. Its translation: CASSFGATGTGANVLTF.